These T cell receptor beta chains were read from a single sample in a study of shared clonotypes between healthy human individuals. Libraries were prepared by immunoSEQ multiplex PCR; TCRdb keeps only in-frame clonotypes and omits some of them. The table has about 680,000 clones, around two thirds seen once; the top ten hold over 1.5%. The sequenced sample consisted of memory CD4+ T cells sorted from blood. The receptors here all came from a woman in her twenties or thirties in good health. Each CDR3 is given with its conserved first and last residue.

V gene	CDR3 protein
TRBV5-1	CASSLARETQYF
TRBV5-1	CASSSMGLAGETDTQYF
TRBV6-5	CASSSSFVGETQYF
TRBV10-3	CAISQGGYGYTF
TRBV19	CASSIGTGEQFF
TRBV28	CASSFDLNTEAFF
TRBV30	CAWSQGQTDHNEQFF
TRBV2	CASSGDFSYEQYF
TRBV4-1	CASSPRGTDTEAFF
TRBV7-9	CASSPEGQGDQPQHF
TRBV18	CASSPPGGESGANVLTF
TRBV5-6	CASSSRTGPYEQYF
TRBV6-1	CASASGQVNTGELFF
TRBV18	CASSPPYEKLFF
TRBV11-3	CASSFPAPVYEQYF
TRBV5-4	CASSLRDGEQYF
TRBV18	CASSPPEWEGYEQYF
TRBV4-1	CASSQDGGGEKLFF
TRBV10-2	CASSVSSGANVLTF
TRBV2	CASLTGNRYGYTF
TRBV28	CASSSPPTGRDEAFF
TRBV5-1	CASSPGQVGAGELFF
TRBV28	CASAGTYEQYF
TRBV11-2	CASSLDRAGNTIYF
TRBV11-2	CASSLGTLLRSGQYF
TRBV5-4	CASSLAGHPTDTQYF
TRBV7-2	CASSLNRGTQETQYF
TRBV5-1	CASRELAGVYNEQFF
TRBV6-5	CASSYDYPKTQYF
TRBV7-2	CASGGSSYNEQFF
TRBV28	CASSFFEKLFF
TRBV18	CASSIGTGGSATNEKLFF
TRBV19	CASSMALAVGVGYTDTQYF
TRBV6-1	CASSEEQGSGYTF
TRBV25-1	CASSDTGPSGGGNEQFF
TRBV5-1	CASSFTSSGYNEQFF
TRBV2	CATKTFGNEQFF
TRBV6-6	CASSNKGLAGARQYF
TRBV5-8	CASSLAWGYSNQPQHF
TRBV18	CASSHRQGTRSGQAEAFF
TRBV2	CASSEEGYTGELFF